One sample yielded the 16 T cell receptor beta chains listed below, sequenced in a study of T cells in Graves' hyperthyroidism and ophthalmopathy. Amplification of TCR beta CDR3 regions used RNA as the template. Using the HTBI primer set, a first-round RT-PCR was run on the TCR CDR3. TCRdb reprocessed the multiplex PCR reads via MiXCR and lists one record per CDR3 protein. The table lists about 560,000 distinct CDR3 sequences, about a sixth of them singletons. The material sequenced was blood. Receptors were obtained from a woman aged 18-30 years with Graves' hyperthyroidism.

The gene calls are TRBV5-4 and TRBJ1-2, with a weak D call TRBD1 (6 bases). CDR3 length: 14 amino acids. Germline CDR1 SGHNT, CDR2 YYREEE (reference sequence). V lost 5 bases and J lost 4, with 15 bases in between. The CDR3 spells CASSMDRTSYGYTF. DNA of the CDR3: TGTGCCAGCAGTATGGACAGAACCTCCTATGGCTACACCTTC.

The gene calls are TRBV7-9 and TRBJ2-1, with D hard to call. The CDR3 runs to 13 residues. Trimming removed 3 bases from V and 13 bases from J, with 16 bases in between. The germline CDR1 and CDR2 sequences are SEHNR and FQNEAQ (reference sequence). The CDR3 sequence: CASSFPGDTKQFF. CDR3 DNA sequence: TGTGCCAGCAGCTTCCCCGGCGACACGAAACAGTTCTTC.

This clonotype was detected a few times. The chain combines TRBV27 with TRBJ2-5; either TRBD1 or TRBD2 may fit D (5 bases each). CDR1 is MNHEY and CDR2 is SMNVEV in the germline V gene (reference sequence). The V end was cut by 5 bases, the J end by 3 bases, with 16 bases between. The CDR3 is made up of 15 amino acids. The CDR3 loop reads CASSPGTFVEETQYF. As DNA, the CDR3 is TGTGCCAGCAGTCCGGGGACCTTCGTCGAAGAGACCCAGTACTTC.

This clonotype was counted only a few times. The chain joins TRBV20-1 to TRBJ2-1, with 13 bases aligning to TRBD2. With V trimmed by 1 base and J by 8 bases, 14 bases remained unmatched. Per germline, CDR1 DFQATT and CDR2 SNEGSKA (reference sequence). The CDR3 is 18 amino acids. The CDR3 loop is CSARGDQTSGGITDEQFF. The CDR3 nucleotides read TGCAGTGCTAGAGGAGATCAGACTAGCGGGGGGATTACCGATGAGCAGTTCTTC.

This clonotype has more than one count but fewer than ten. This sequence joins TRBV5-1 and TRBJ1-2, with TRBD1 as a possible D gene (5 bases). The CDR3 is 16 residues long. V was shortened by 3 bases and J by 6 bases, with 21 bases between the two germline ends. The germline V gene has CDR1 SGHRS and CDR2 YFSETQ. The CDR3 is CASSYPTGAHGNGYTF. The CDR3 coding sequence is TGCGCCAGCAGCTATCCCACCGGGGCGCATGGGAATGGCTACACCTTC.

This clonotype was recorded many times. The rearrangement links TRBV7-9 to TRBJ2-7; 7 bases are shared with TRBD2. This CDR3 contains 15 residues. Trimming cost V 0 bases and J 1 base; bases outside gene matches: 3. Germline-derived CDR1 and CDR2 are SEHNR and FQNEAQ (reference sequence). The CDR3 loop reads CASSLAAGESYEQYF. The CDR3 DNA reads as TGTGCCAGCAGCTTAGCGGCGGGGGAATCCTACGAGCAGTACTTC. Variable domain in full (rest from reference TRBV7-9 and TRBJ2-7): DTGVSQNPRHKITKRGQNVTFRCDPISEHNRLYWYRQTLGQGPEFLTYFQNEAQLEKSRLLSDRFSAERPKGSFSTLEIQRTEQGDSAMYLCASSLAAGESYEQYFGPGTRLTVT.

CDR3 sequence reads: CASSPRRSLQETQYF. DNA of the CDR3: TGTGCCAGCAGCCCGCGTCGTTCCCTCCAAGAGACCCAGTACTTC. The chain carries TRBV7-2 and TRBJ2-5; no reliable D call. Germline loops: CDR1 SGHTA, CDR2 FQGNSA. V was shortened by 5 bases and J by 1 base, with 14 bases between the two germline ends. The CDR3 length is 15 residues.

This clonotype was seen at least ten times. V and J are TRBV11-1 and TRBJ1-1; D is ambiguous. The germline V gene has CDR1 SGHAT and CDR2 FQDESV (reference sequence). The CDR3 totals 13 residues. Trimming pared 6 bases from V and 2 bases from J, leaving 10 bases between. CDR3 sequence: CASRRARNTEAFF. As DNA, the CDR3 is TGTGCCAGCAGGAGGGCCCGCAACACTGAAGCTTTCTTT.

The chain combines TRBV19 with TRBJ2-1; D gene ambiguous. Looked up from germline, CDR1 is LNHDA and CDR2 is SQIVND (reference sequence). V was trimmed by 3 bases and J by 5 bases, leaving 8 bases between them. This CDR3 comprises 13 residues. CDR3 nucleotides: TGTGCCAGTAGTATGTTAGGGAACAATGAGCAGTTCTTC. Translating it yields CASSMLGNNEQFF. Combining the CDR3 with reference TRBV19 and TRBJ2-1 gives the whole variable domain DGGITQSPKYLFRKEGQNVTLSCEQNLNHDAMYWYRQDPGQGLRLIYYSQIVNDFQKGDIAEGYSVSREKKESFPLTVTSAQKNPTAFYLCASSMLGNNEQFFGPGTRLTVL.

This clonotype was found a few times. This chain links TRBV29-1 with TRBJ1-2; TRBD1 might be the D (5 bases). The CDR3 totals 11 residues. In germline, CDR1 is SQVTM, CDR2 ANQGSEA. The CDR3 loop reads CTTMRGDGYTF. The CDR3 nucleotides are TGCACCACCATGAGAGGGGATGGCTACACCTTC.

This clonotype appeared a few times. The chain couples TRBV7-9 to TRBJ2-4; weak D call: TRBD2 (7 bases). Trimming left V 4 bases short and J 6 bases short, with 22 bases between. The CDR3 runs 17 residues. Looked up from germline, CDR1 is SEHNR and CDR2 is FQNEAQ (reference sequence). The DNA for the CDR3 is TGTGCCAGCAGCTCCTATAGCCCTGGGGGGGCGGGAAACATTCAGTACTTC. Protein: CASSSYSPGGAGNIQYF.

This clonotype was picked up one time. A read error may be the cause here, since a much bigger clone is one base away. The V call is TRBV12-3 or TRBV12-4, the J call TRBJ2-6; D might be TRBD1 (5 bases). The CDR3 covers 16 residues. The CDR3 loop is CASRRNRHSGANVPTF. The DNA of the CDR3 is TGTGCCAGCAGAAGAAACAGGCACTCTGGGGCCAACGTCCCGACTTTC.

This clonotype was recorded only once. The genes are TRBV29-1 and TRBJ2-7, with D unresolved. The germline V gene has CDR1 SQVTM and CDR2 ANQGSEA. The V gene lost 3 bases and the J gene lost 5 bases, with 8 bases spanning the gap. CDR3 size: 11 residues. This CDR3 is CSVDRGHEQYF. The CDR3 region has the DNA TGCAGCGTTGACCGTGGGCACGAGCAGTACTTC.

This clonotype was seen at least ten times. In DNA form, the CDR3 reads TGTGCCAGCAGTTTAAAGGGTGCCTACGAGCAGTACTTC. It specifies CASSLKGAYEQYF. The chain is built from TRBV12-3 or TRBV12-4 and TRBJ2-7; D is ambiguous. The CDR3 runs to 13 residues. Trimming took off 2 bases at V and 2 bases at J, with 7 bases between the two ends.

This clonotype came up many times. This chain uses TRBV5-6 with TRBJ1-2; maybe TRBD1 (5 bases). V shed 4 bases and J shed 8 bases, with 15 bases lying between them. Germline CDR1 and CDR2: SGHDT and YYEEEE. This CDR3 comprises 13 residues. The CDR3 DNA follows: TGTGCCAGCAGCCGGGACGGGGTAGGAGGCTACACCTTC. Amino acids: CASSRDGVGGYTF. Full variable domain (remainder filled in from reference TRBV5-6 and TRBJ1-2): DAGVTQSPTHLIKTRGQQVTLRCSPKSGHDTVSWYQQALGQGPQFIFQYYEEEERQRGNFPDRFSGHQFPNYSSELNVNALLLGDSALYLCASSRDGVGGYTFGSGTRLTVV.

Turning to this clonotype: A much larger clone differs by one base, so this may be a read error. The V and J genes are TRBV12-3 or TRBV12-4 and TRBJ2-1, with D possibly matching TRBD1 (6 bases). The DNA matches TRBJ2-7 better at its end, which makes the J call doubtful. The CDR3 has 14 residues. The CDR3 here is CASSLAGTNNEQYF. The CDR3 region has the DNA TGTGCCAGCAGTTTAGCGGGGACAAACAATGAGCAGTACTTC.